This TCR beta chain comes out of a study of post-analysis software for immune sequencing data. Study-level findings and limits: Higher frequency in patients than in controls was seen for about five TRBV segments, with TRBV5-6, TRBV5-1 and TRBV20-1 among them.

This clonotype has only a few counts. What it binds is not known. The V gene's germline CDR1 is SGHKS and CDR2 YYEKEE (reference sequence). This CDR3 has 16 amino acids. Trimming pared 2 bases from V and 0 bases from J, leaving 12 bases between. The TCR beta cDNA libraries carried unique molecular identifiers. TCRdb re-called the PCR reads with MiXCR, one entry per CDR3 protein. The table lists around 500,000 distinct CDR3 sequences, approximately 31% of them singletons. Sequences were obtained from blood. This chain uses TRBV5-5 with TRBJ1-5; D gene unclear. The clonotype was recovered from a girl aged 2-17 years with multiple sclerosis. CDR3 sequence reads: CASSFGQPYSNQPQHF. The CDR3 DNA sequence: TGTGCCAGCAGCTTCGGGCAGCCATATAGCAATCAGCCCCAGCATTTT.